The sequence of this TCR beta chain was determined in a study of T cells in Graves' hyperthyroidism and ophthalmopathy. Study results and limitations: Ophthalmopathy stood apart from stable hyperthyroidism in a 13 V-J model. Most expanded thyroid clonotypes above 0.001 recurred in blood.

Of note for this clonotype: What it recognizes is unknown.

Amplification of TCR beta CDR3 regions used RNA as the template. During a first-round RT-PCR of the TCR CDR3, the HTBI primer set was used. Each CDR3 protein is one row after TCRdb ran MiXCR on the multiplex PCR reads. The repertoire includes 550,000 to 800,000 distinct CDR3 sequences, around 15% of them detected once, and around a sixth sits in the top ten. The germline V gene encodes CDR1 LNHDA and CDR2 SQIVND (reference sequence). This CDR3 is built from 14 residues. Trimming shortened V by 3 bases and J by 7 bases, and 15 bases separated the two germline ends. Patients aged 18 to 65 had newly diagnosed hyperthyroidism lasting under 2 months. Diagnoses were made from clinical symptoms, serum measures (thyroxine and TRAb), thyroid ultrasound and orbital computed tomography.

The J gene is TRBJ1-1, the V gene TRBV19; D is ambiguous. The receptor comes from a man aged 45-65 years with Graves' hyperthyroidism. What was sequenced was blood. CDR3 amino acids: CASSMGDRIVEAFF. DNA of the CDR3: TGTGCCAGTAGTATGGGAGACCGGATCGTTGAAGCTTTCTTT.